A single T cell receptor beta chain is shown here with its context. The method was immunoSEQ multiplex PCR; TCRdb's version includes in-frame clones alone and lacks a portion of them. The sample contains about 82,000 clones, just under 95% of which appear only once. The data originate from a study of control samples from healthy donors and cancer patients. This CDR3 comprises 15 residues. Trimming removed 6 bases from V and 3 bases from J, with 17 bases in between. CDR1 and CDR2 from the germline V gene are MNHEY and SVGEGT. The sequence was collected from a woman aged 18 to 35 in good health. The sequencing sample was made of blood. The chain recombines TRBV6-2 or TRBV6-3 with TRBJ1-2; D not resolved. The CDR3 spells CASSSPERRDYGYTF. DNA for the CDR3: TGTGCCAGCAGCTCGCCAGAACGAAGAGACTATGGCTACACCTTC.